The clone carrying this T cell receptor (beta chain) was recorded at least ten times. What it binds is unknown. For TCR beta, libraries came from iRepertoire HTBI primers and Arm-PCR of CDR3 regions. MiXCR, run by TCRdb on the multiplex PCR reads, gives a single entry per CDR3 protein. The data contain about 220,000 distinct CDR3 sequences, around 20% of them singletons. The time point was: newly diagnosed GD, antithyroid drugs for less than 3 months. PBMC-derived RNA was used for the TCR library. The data were obtained in a study of regulatory T cells in long-lasting Graves disease. Study-level points and caveats: For persistent Graves' patients, TCR diversity was lower than for newly diagnosed ones.

This receptor was obtained from a female donor with Graves disease. The sequencing here drew on peripheral blood mononuclear cells (PBMCs), taken at new diagnosis, from a patient treated with antithyroid drugs.

In nucleotides, the CDR3 is TGCAGTGCCCTCCCCACAGGTCCCATCTATGGCTACACCTTC. It is translated as CSALPTGPIYGYTF. This chain joins TRBV20-1 and TRBJ1-2; tentative D call: TRBD1 (5 bases). This CDR3 spans 14 amino acids. Germline V gene data show CDR1 as DFQATT and CDR2 as SNEGSKA (reference sequence). Trimming took off 6 bases at V and 4 bases at J, with 18 bases between the two ends.